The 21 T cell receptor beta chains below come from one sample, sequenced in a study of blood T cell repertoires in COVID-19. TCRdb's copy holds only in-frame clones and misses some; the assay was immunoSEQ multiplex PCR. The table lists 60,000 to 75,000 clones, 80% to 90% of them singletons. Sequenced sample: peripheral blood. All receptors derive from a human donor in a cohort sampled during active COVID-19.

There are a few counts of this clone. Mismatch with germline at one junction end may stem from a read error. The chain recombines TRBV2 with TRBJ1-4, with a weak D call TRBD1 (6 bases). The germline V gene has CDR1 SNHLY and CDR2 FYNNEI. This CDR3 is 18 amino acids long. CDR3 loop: CASNENQQGGLENEKLFF. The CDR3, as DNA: TGTGCCAGCAATGAAAACCAACAGGGTGGCTTGGAGAATGAAAAACTGTTTTTT.

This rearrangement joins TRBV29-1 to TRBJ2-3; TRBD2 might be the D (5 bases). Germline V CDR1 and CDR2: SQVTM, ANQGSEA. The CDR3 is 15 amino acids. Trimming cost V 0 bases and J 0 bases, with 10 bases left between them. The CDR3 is CSVEDEGTSTDTQYF. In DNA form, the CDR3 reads TGCAGCGTTGAAGATGAGGGAACTAGCACAGATACGCAGTATTTT.

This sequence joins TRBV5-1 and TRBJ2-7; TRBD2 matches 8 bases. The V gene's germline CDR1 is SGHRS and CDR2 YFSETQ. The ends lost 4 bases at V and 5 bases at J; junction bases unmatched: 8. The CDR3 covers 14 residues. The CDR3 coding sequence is TGCGCCAGCAGCCGTCACACGGGAGGGGACGAGCAGTACTTC. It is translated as CASSRHTGGDEQYF.

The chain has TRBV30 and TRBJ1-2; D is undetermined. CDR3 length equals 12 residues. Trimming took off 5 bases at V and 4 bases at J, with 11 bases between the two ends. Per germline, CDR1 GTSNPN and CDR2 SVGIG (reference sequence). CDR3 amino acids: CAWSVAVYGYTF. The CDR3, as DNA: TGTGCCTGGTCCGTAGCTGTCTATGGCTACACCTTC.

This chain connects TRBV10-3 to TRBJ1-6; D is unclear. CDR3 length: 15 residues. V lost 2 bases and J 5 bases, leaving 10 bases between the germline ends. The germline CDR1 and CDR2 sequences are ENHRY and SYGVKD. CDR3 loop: CAISEIAGDNSPLHF. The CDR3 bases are TGTGCCATCAGTGAGATAGCGGGAGATAATTCACCCCTCCACTTT.

CDR3 amino acids: CASSREGGGRRTGELFF. CDR3 DNA: TGCGCCAGCAGCCGCGAGGGGGGAGGGCGAAGGACCGGGGAGCTGTTTTTT. The chain joins TRBV5-1 to TRBJ2-2; the D gene is possibly TRBD2 (7 bases). Between the trimmed V and J ends, which lost 4 bases and 5 bases, there was a span of 21 bases. CDR1 is SGHRS and CDR2 is YFSETQ in the germline V gene. This CDR3 contains 17 residues.

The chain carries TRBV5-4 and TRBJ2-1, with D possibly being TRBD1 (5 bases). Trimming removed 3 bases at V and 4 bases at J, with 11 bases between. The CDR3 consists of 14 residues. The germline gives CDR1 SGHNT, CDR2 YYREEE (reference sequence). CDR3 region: CASSSGQMYNEQFF. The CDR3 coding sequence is TGTGCCAGCAGCTCTGGACAAATGTACAATGAGCAGTTCTTC.

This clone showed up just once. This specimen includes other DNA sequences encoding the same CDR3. The CDR3 here is CASSPGLAGVQETQYF. The CDR3 nucleotides are TGTGCCAGCAGCCCCGGACTAGCGGGGGTGCAAGAGACCCAGTACTTC. J is TRBJ2-5 and V is TRBV6-2 or TRBV6-3; the match to TRBD2 covers 13 bases. The germline CDR1 and CDR2 sequences are MNHEY and SVGEGT. This CDR3 is 16 amino acids long. The V and J ends lost 6 bases and 2 bases, in that order; junction bases with no gene match: 6.

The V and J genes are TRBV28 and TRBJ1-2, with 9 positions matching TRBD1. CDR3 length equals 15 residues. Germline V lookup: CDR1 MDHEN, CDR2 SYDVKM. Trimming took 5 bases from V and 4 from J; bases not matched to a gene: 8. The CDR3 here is CASSLGQGRTYGYTF. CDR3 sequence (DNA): TGTGCCAGCAGTCTAGGACAGGGGCGCACCTATGGCTACACCTTC.

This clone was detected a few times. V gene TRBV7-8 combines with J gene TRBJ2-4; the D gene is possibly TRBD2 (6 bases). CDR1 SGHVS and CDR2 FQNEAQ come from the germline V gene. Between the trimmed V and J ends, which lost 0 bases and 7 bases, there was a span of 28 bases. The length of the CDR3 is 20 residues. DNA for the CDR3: TGTGCCAGCAGCTTAGCCCTCGGGAGTTTTGGCAGGGCGTTTGGGAACATTCAGTACTTC. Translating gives CASSLALGSFGRAFGNIQYF.

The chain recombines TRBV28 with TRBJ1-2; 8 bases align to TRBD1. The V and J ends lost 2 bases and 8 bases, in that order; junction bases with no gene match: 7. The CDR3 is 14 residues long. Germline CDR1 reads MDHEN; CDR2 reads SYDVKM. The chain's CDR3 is CASSLPPGQGGYTF. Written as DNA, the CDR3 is TGTGCCAGCAGTTTACCACCAGGACAGGGCGGCTACACCTTC.

The CDR3 reads CATSDPTGGETQYF. CDR3 DNA sequence: TGTGCCACCAGTGATCCAACGGGGGGAGAGACCCAGTACTTC. The chain is built from TRBV24-1 and TRBJ2-5; 7 positions match TRBD2. V gave up 3 bases and J gave up 4 bases; unmatched junction bases: 4. The CDR3 has 14 residues. Germline V gene sequence: CDR1 KGHDR, CDR2 SFDVKD.

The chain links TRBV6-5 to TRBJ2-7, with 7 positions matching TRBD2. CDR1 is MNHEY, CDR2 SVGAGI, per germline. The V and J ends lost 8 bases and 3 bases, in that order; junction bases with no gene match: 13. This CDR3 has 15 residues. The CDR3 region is CASFPRRLADYEQYF. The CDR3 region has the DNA TGTGCCAGCTTTCCCCGAAGACTAGCAGACTACGAGCAGTACTTC.

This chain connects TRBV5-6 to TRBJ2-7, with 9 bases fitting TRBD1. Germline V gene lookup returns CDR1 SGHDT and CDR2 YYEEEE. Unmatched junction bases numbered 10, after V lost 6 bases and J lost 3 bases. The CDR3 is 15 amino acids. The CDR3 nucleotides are TGTGCCAGCACCGAGATGGGACAGGGTGACTACGAGCAGTACTTC. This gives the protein CASTEMGQGDYEQYF.

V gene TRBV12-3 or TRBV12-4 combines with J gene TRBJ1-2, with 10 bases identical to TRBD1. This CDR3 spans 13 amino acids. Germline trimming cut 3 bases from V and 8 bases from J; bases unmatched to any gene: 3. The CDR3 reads CASSLDRGVGYTF. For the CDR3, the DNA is TGTGCCAGCAGTTTGGACAGGGGGGTCGGCTACACCTTC.

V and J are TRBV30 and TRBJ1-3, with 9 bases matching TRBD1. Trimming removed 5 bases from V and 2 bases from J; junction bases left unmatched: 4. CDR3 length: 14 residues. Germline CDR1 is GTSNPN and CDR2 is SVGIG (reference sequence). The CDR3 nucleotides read TGTGCCTGGGGGACAGGGATTACTGGAAACACCATATATTTT. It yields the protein CAWGTGITGNTIYF.

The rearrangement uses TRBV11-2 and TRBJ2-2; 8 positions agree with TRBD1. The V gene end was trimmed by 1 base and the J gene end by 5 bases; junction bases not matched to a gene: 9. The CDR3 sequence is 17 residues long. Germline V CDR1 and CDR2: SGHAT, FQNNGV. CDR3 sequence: CASSLGQGARGTGELFF. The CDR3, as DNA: TGTGCCAGCAGCTTAGGGCAGGGGGCCAGGGGGACCGGGGAGCTGTTTTTT.

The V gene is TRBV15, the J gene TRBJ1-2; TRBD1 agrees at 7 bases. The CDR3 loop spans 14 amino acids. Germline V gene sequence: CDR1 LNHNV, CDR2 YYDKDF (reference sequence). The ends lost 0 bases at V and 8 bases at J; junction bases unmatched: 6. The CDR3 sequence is CATSRDRAGGGYTF. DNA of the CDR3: TGTGCCACCAGCAGAGATAGGGCAGGGGGAGGCTACACCTTC.

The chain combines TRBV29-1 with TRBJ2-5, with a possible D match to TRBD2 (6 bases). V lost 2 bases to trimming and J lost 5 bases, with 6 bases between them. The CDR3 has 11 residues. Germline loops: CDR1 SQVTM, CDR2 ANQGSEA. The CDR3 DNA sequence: TGCAGCGTTGAACTAGCGGAGACCCAGTACTTC. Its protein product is CSVELAETQYF.

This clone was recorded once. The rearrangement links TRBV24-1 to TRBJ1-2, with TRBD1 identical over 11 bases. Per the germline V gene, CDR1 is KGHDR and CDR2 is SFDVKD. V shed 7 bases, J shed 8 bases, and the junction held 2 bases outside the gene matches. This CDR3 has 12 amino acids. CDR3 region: CATRGDRGGYTF. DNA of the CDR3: TGTGCCACCAGAGGGGACAGGGGGGGCTACACCTTC.

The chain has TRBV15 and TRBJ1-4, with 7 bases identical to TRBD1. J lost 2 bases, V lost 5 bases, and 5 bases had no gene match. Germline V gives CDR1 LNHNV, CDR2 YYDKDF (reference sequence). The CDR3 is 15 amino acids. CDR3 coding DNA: TGTGCCACCAGCGGAACAGGGGCCACTAATGAAAAACTGTTTTTT. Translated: CATSGTGATNEKLFF.